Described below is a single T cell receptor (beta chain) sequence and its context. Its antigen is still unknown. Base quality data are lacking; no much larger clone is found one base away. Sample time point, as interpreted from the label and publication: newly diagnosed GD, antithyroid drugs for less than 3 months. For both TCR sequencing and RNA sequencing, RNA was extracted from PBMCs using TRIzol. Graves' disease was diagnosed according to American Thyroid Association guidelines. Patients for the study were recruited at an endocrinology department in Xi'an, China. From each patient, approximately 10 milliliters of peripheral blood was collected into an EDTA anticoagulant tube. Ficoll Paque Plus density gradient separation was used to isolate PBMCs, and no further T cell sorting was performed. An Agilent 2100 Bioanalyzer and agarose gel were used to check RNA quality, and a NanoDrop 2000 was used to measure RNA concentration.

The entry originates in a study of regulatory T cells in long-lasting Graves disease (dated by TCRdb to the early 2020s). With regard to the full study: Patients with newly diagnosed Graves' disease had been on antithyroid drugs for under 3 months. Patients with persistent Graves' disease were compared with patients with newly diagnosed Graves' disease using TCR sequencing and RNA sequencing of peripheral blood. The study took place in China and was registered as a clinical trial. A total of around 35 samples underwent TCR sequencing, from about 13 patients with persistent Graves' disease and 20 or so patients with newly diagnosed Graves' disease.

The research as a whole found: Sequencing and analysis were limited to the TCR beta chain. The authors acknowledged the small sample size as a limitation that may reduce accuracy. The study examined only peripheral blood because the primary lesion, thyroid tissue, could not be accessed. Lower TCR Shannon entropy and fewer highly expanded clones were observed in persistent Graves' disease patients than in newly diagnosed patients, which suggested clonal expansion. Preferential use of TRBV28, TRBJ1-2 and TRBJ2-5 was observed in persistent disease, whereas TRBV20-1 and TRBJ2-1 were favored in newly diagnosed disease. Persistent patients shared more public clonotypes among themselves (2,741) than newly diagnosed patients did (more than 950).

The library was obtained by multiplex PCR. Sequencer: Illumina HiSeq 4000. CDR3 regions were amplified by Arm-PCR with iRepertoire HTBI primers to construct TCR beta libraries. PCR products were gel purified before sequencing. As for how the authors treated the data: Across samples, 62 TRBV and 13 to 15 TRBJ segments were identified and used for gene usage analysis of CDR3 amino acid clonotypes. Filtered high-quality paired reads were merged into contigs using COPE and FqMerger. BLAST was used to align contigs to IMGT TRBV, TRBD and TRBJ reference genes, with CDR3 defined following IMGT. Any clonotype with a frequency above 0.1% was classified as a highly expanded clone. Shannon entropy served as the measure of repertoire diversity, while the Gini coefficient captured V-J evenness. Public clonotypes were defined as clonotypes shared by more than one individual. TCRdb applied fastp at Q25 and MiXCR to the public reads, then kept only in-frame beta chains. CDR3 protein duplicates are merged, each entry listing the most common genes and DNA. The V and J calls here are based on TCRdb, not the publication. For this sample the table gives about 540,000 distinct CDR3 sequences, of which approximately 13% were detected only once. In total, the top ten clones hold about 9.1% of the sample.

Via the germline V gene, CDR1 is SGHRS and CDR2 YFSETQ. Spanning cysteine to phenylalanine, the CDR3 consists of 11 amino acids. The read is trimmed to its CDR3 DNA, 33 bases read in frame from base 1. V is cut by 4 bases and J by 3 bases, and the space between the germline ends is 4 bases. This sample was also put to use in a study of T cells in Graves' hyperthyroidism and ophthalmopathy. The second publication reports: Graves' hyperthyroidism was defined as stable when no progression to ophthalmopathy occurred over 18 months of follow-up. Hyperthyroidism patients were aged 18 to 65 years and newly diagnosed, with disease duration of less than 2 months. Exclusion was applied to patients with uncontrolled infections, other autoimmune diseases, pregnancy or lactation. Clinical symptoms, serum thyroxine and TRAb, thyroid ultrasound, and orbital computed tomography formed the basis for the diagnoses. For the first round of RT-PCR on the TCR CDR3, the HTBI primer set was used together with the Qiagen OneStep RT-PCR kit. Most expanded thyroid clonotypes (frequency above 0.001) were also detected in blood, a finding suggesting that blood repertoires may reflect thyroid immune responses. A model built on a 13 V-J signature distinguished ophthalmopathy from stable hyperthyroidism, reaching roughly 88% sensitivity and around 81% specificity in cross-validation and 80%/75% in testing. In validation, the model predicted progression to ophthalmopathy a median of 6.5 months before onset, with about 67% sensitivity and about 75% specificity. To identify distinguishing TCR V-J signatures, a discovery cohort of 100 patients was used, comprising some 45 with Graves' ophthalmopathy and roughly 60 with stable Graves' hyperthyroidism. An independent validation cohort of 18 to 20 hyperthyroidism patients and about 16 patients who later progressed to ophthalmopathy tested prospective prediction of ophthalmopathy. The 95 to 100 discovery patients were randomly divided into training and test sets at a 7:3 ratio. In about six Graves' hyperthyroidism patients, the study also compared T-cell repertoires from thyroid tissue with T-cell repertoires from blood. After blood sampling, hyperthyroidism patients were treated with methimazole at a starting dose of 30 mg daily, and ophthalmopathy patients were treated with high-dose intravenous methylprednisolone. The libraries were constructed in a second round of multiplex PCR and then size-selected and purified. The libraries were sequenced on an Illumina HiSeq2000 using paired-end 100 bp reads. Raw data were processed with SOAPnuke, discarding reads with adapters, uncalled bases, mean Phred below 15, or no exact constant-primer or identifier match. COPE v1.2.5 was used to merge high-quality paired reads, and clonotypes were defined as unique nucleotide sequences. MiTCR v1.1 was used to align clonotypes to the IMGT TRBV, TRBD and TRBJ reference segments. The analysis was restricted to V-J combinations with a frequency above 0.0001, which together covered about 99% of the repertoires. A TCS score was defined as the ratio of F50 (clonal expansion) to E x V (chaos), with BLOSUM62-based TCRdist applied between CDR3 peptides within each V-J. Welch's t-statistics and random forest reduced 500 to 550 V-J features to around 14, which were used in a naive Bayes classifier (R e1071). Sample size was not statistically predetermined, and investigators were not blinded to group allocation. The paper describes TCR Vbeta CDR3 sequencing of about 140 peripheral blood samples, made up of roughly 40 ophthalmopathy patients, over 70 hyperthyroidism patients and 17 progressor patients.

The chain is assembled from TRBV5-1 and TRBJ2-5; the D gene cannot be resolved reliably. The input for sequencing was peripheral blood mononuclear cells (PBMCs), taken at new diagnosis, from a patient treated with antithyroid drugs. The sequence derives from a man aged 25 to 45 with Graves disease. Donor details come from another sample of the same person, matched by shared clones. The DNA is TGCGCCAGCAGCAAAGAAGAGACCCAGTACTTC. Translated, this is CASSKEETQYF.